This T cell receptor (beta chain) was identified during a study of blood T cell repertoires in COVID-19. Study-level background: Sources were T cells, B-cell-depleted T cells, or PBMCs; the material itself was cDNA or gDNA.

Individuals drawn from under 30 US areas were about 18 to 90 years old. Cohort placement rested on clinical history that participants reported themselves. Cohort 3 donors were reported recovered after two negative PCRs, clearance, or symptom resolution. This table comes from immunoSEQ multiplex PCR, and its TCRdb copy is limited to in-frame clones, with some not included. The sample includes about 270,000 clones, around 91% of them seen just once. V shed 0 bases and J 4 bases; nucleotides not matched to a gene: 2. The CDR3 runs 14 residues. Germline CDR1 MGHDK, CDR2 SYGVNS. The TCR comes from a woman aged 18-35 years who had recovered from COVID-19. The specimen was PBMCs or T cells enriched from blood (not recorded which). This sequence joins TRBV25-1 and TRBJ2-5; 7 bases are a match to TRBD2. The CDR3 protein is CASSEYWEGETQYF. CDR3 DNA: TGTGCCAGCAGTGAATATTGGGAGGGAGAGACCCAGTACTTC.